This T cell receptor beta chain was sequenced during a study of radiation and T cells in renal cell carcinoma. V was pared by 3 bases and J by 5 bases, with 6 bases of the junction left unmatched. Germline V lookup: CDR1 SQVTM, CDR2 ANQGSEA. This CDR3 has 14 amino acids. Concerning this clone itself: This specimen includes other DNA sequences encoding the same CDR3.

Generated by immunoSEQ multiplex PCR, the TCRdb table keeps only in-frame clones and is missing some. In the table there are 70,000 to 90,000 clones, 86% of which are singletons. Time point denoted: blood 2 weeks post-SBRT. The treatment: 15 Gy SBRT to primary tumor, nephrectomy 4 weeks later. The receptor was isolated from a woman aged 50 to 60 with renal cell carcinoma. The V call is TRBV29-1, the J call TRBJ2-2; 7 bases are shared with TRBD1. The sequenced sample was blood, obtained from a patient whose treatment included radiotherapy and nephrectomy. CDR3 residues: CSVDSGTATGELFF. In DNA form, the CDR3 reads TGCAGCGTTGATTCCGGGACAGCTACCGGGGAGCTGTTTTTT.